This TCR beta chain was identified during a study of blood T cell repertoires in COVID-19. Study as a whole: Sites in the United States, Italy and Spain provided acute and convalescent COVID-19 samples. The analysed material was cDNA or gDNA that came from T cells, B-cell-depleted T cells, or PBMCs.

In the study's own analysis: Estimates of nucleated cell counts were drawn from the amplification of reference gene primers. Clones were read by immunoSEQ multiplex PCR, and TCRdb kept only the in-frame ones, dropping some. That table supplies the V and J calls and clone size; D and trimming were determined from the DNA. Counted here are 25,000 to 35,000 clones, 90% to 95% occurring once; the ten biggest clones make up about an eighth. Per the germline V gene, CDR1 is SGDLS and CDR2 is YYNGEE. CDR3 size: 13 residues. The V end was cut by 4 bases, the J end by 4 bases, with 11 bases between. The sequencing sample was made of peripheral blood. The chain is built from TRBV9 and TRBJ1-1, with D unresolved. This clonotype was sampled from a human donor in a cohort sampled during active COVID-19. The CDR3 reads CASSLRSSTEAFF. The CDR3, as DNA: TGTGCCAGCAGCCTAAGGAGCAGCACTGAAGCTTTCTTT.